This TCR beta chain derives from a study of cytomegalovirus exposure and HLA in healthy donors. V was trimmed by 0 bases and J by 7 bases, leaving 12 bases between them. The CDR3 extends over 13 amino acids. From germline, CDR1 is GTSNPN and CDR2 SVGIG (reference sequence). The PCR employed 60 Vbeta primers together with 13 Jbeta primers. The method was immunoSEQ multiplex PCR; TCRdb's version includes in-frame clones alone and lacks a portion of them. Here the sample table reports around 75,000 clones. Study-wide results and caveats: Per a later analysis, HLA-associated TCR beta chains showed more clonal expansion than other, equally common TCR beta chains. Certain sequence variants were highly shared and formed a cluster, and this cluster was likely a sequencing artifact. Investigators reported 164 TCR beta chains as tied to cytomegalovirus.

On this clone: Its antigen remains unidentified.

The V gene is TRBV30, the J gene TRBJ2-5; a possible D gene is TRBD2 (5 bases). The clonotype was recovered from a man in his forties or fifties in good health and CMV-seronegative. What was sequenced was PBMCs. DNA for the CDR3: TGTGCCTGGAGTGTTAACCCTGAGGGGACCCAGTACTTC. Encoded protein: CAWSVNPEGTQYF. The full variable domain, in which reference TRBV30 and TRBJ2-5 provide the parts outside the CDR3, is SQTIHQWPATLVQPVGSPLSLECTVEGTSNPNLYWYRQAAGRGLQLLFYSVGIGQISSEVPQNLSASRPQDRQFILSSKKLLLSDSGFYLCAWSVNPEGTQYFGPGTRLLVL.